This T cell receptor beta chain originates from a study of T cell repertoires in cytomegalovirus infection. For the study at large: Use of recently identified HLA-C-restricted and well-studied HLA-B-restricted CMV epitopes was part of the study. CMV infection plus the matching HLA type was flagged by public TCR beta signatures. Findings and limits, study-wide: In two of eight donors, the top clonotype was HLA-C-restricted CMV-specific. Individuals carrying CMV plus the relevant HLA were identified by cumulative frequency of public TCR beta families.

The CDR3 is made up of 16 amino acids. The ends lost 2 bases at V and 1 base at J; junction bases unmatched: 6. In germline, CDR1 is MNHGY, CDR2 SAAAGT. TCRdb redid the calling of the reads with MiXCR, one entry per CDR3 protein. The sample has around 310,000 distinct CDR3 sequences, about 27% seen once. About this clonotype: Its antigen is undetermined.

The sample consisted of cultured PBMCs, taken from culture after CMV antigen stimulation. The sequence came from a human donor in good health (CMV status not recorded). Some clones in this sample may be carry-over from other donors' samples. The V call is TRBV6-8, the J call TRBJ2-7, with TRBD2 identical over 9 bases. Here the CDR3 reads CASSYVSGRGSYEQYF. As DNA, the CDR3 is TGTGCCAGCAGTTACGTTAGCGGGAGAGGTTCCTACGAGCAGTACTTC.